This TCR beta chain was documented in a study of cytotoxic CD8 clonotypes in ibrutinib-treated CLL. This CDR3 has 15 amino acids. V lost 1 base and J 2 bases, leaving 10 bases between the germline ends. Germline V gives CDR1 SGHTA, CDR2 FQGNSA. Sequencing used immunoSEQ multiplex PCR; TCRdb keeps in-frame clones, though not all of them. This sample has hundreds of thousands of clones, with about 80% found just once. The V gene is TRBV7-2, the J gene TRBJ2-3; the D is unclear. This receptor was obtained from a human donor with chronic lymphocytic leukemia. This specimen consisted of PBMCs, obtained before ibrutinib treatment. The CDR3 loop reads CASSLDPGSTDTQYF. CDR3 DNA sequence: TGTGCCAGCAGCTTAGATCCTGGATCCACAGATACGCAGTATTTT.